The 28 T cell receptor beta chains reported below all come from one sample, sequenced in a study of T-cell memory formation after mild COVID-19 (dated by TCRdb to about 2021). Library generation was performed with 5' RACE. TCRdb records Illumina NovaSeq 6000 as the sequencer. TCRdb applied fastp at Q25 and MiXCR to the public reads, then kept only in-frame beta chains. Each CDR3 protein appears once, grouped with its most common genes and DNA. In all, the sample holds over 450,000 distinct CDR3 sequences, and about 20% of those were seen once. Clones ranked in the top ten supply around 13% of the sample. The sequencing sample was made of PBMCs or a T cell subset sorted from them (not recorded which). These receptors were obtained from an adult woman who had mild COVID-19 (a few samples of this study predate the infection). The sample titles of this study are shuffled in the database, so cell type and time point are left out; the donor was told from shared clones.

This sequence joins TRBV7-9 and TRBJ1-2; no reliable D call. CDR1 is SEHNR and CDR2 is FQNEAQ in the germline V gene (reference sequence). This CDR3 comprises 17 residues. Between the trimmed V and J ends, which lost 1 base and 5 bases, there was a span of 20 bases. The CDR3 DNA reads as TGTGCCAGCAGCTTAGGGACCCTTATAGGGTTCATTTATGGCTACACCTTC. Its translation: CASSLGTLIGFIYGYTF.

In its sample, this clonotype was seen once. The chain's CDR3 is CASSTQTRYNEQFF. The CDR3 DNA is TGTGCCAGTAGCACACAGACGAGGTACAATGAGCAGTTCTTC. V is TRBV19 and J is TRBJ2-1; D remains ambiguous. The CDR3 totals 14 residues. V was cut by 6 bases and J by 4 bases, with 13 bases left in between. Per germline, CDR1 LNHDA and CDR2 SQIVND (reference sequence).

This clonotype turned up a few times. The chain links TRBV6-6 to TRBJ1-3; D gene ambiguous. CDR3 length equals 14 residues. Trimming removed 6 bases at V and 1 base at J, with 10 bases between. Germline CDR1 is MNHNY and CDR2 is SVGAGI (reference sequence). This CDR3 reads CASRGTRSGNTIYF. DNA for the CDR3: TGTGCCAGCAGGGGCACTCGGTCTGGAAACACCATATATTTT.

DNA for the CDR3: TGTGCCAGCAGCGCCTACATGGATGAGCAGTTCTTC. Amino acid sequence: CASSAYMDEQFF. J is TRBJ2-1 and V is TRBV7-2, with D uncertain. From germline, CDR1 is SGHTA and CDR2 FQGNSA. V was pared by 5 bases and J by 8 bases, with 10 bases between. This CDR3 is built from 12 residues.

The V gene is TRBV24-1, the J gene TRBJ1-1, with D unclear. Germline V gene data show CDR1 as KGHDR and CDR2 as SFDVKD. Deletions cut 0 bases from V and 7 bases from J, with 8 bases between. The CDR3 covers 13 residues. CDR3 loop: CATSDLNSNEAFF. The CDR3 region has the DNA TGTGCCACCAGTGATTTGAACAGCAATGAAGCTTTCTTT.

The rearrangement links TRBV15 to TRBJ2-1; possible D gene TRBD1, 6 bases. CDR1 and CDR2 from the germline V gene are LNHNV and YYDKDF (reference sequence). CDR3 length equals 16 residues. V dropped 3 bases and J dropped 0 bases, with 12 bases sitting between them. CDR3 in amino acids: CATSSGTQSSYNEQFF. The CDR3 nucleotides read TGTGCCACCAGCAGCGGGACACAGAGCTCCTACAATGAGCAGTTCTTC.

The chain carries TRBV7-9 and TRBJ1-1; a weak D match, TRBD1 (5 bases). The ends were cut back, 0 bases at V and 4 bases at J, with 9 bases in the middle. Germline assignment: CDR1 SEHNR and CDR2 FQNEAQ (reference sequence). The CDR3 has 14 residues. CDR3 sequence (DNA): TGTGCCAGCAGCTTAGCGGGACCGACCACTGAAGCTTTCTTT. This encodes CASSLAGPTTEAFF.

As DNA, the CDR3 is TGTGCCAGCAGTTCCGACAGGGGGCCCGGGGAGCTGTTTTTT. It yields the protein CASSSDRGPGELFF. The chain carries TRBV6-5 and TRBJ2-2, with 10 bases aligning to TRBD1. Germline lookup yields CDR1 MNHEY and CDR2 SVGAGI. The CDR3 is 14 amino acids. The ends lost 4 bases at V and 6 bases at J; junction bases unmatched: 2.

As to this clonotype: Compared with germline, one end of the junction differs, possibly owing to a read error. The chain links TRBV3-1 to TRBJ2-1, with a tentative D call TRBD1 (6 bases). This CDR3 spans 11 amino acids. Germline lookup yields CDR1 LGHDT and CDR2 YNNKEL (reference sequence). CDR3 loop: CASTQGQEQFF. In DNA form, the CDR3 reads TGTGCCAGCACCCAAGGACAGGAGCAGTTCTTC.

This clonotype was counted many times. J is TRBJ2-7 and V is TRBV5-5; no reliable D call. V shed 1 base and J shed 1 base, with 6 bases lying between them. Germline V lookup: CDR1 SGHKS, CDR2 YYEKEE (reference sequence). The CDR3 totals 13 residues. CDR3 in amino acids: CASSLSTSYEQYF. The CDR3 DNA follows: TGTGCCAGCAGCTTGAGCACTTCCTACGAGCAGTACTTC.

The chain links TRBV14 to TRBJ1-6; 9 nucleotides line up with TRBD1. Trimming took 4 bases from V and 10 from J; bases not matched to a gene: 17. The CDR3 has 18 amino acids. Germline V gene data show CDR1 as SGHDN and CDR2 as FVKESK. The CDR3 protein is CASSPLSGGQGRESPLHF. CDR3 DNA: TGTGCCAGCAGCCCATTAAGCGGGGGACAGGGCCGGGAATCACCCCTCCACTTT.

This clonotype was seen only a few times. The genes are TRBV9 and TRBJ1-2; a weak D match, TRBD1 (5 bases). Trimming removed 1 base from V and 0 bases from J, with 13 bases in between. This CDR3 is built from 16 residues. Germline assignment: CDR1 SGDLS and CDR2 YYNGEE. CDR3 protein: CASSVSGRTPNYGYTF. For the CDR3, the DNA is TGTGCCAGCAGCGTATCAGGTCGGACACCTAACTATGGCTACACCTTC.

This clonotype occurred a few times. This chain uses TRBV20-1 with TRBJ1-5; D is ambiguous. This CDR3 has 15 residues. Trimming stripped 4 bases from V and 7 bases from J, with 20 bases between. Germline-derived CDR1 and CDR2 are DFQATT and SNEGSKA (reference sequence). In DNA form, the CDR3 reads TGCAGTGCTACCGTACCGGGAGGCCCGGGGCAGCCCCAGCATTTT. Translated, it gives CSATVPGGPGQPQHF.

This clonotype was observed a few times. This chain's CDR3 is CASSYSTGRNGYTF. The CDR3 DNA follows: TGTGCCAGCAGTTACTCGACGGGGAGAAATGGCTACACCTTC. This chain uses TRBV6-5 with TRBJ1-2; no reliable D call. Germline V CDR1 and CDR2: MNHEY, SVGAGI. This CDR3 region has 14 residues. The V end lost 0 bases, the J end lost 6 bases, and 11 bases lay between the germline ends.

In this sample, this clonotype turned up a few times. The V call is TRBV7-9, the J call TRBJ1-2; TRBD1 agrees at 8 bases. The CDR3 has 14 residues. Looked up from germline, CDR1 is SEHNR and CDR2 is FQNEAQ (reference sequence). V was clipped by 1 base and J by 7 bases; unmatched bases: 5. CDR3 amino acids: CASSLVDRASGYTF. In nucleotides, the CDR3 is TGTGCCAGCAGCTTAGTGGACAGGGCAAGTGGCTACACCTTC.

V gene TRBV27 combines with J gene TRBJ2-7; D possibly uses TRBD1 or TRBD2 (6 bases each). This CDR3 comprises 17 residues. Per the germline V gene, CDR1 is MNHEY and CDR2 is SMNVEV (reference sequence). V was cut by 3 bases and J by 3 bases, with 21 bases left in between. CDR3 amino acids: CASSFGPVAGHFYEQYF. The CDR3 nucleotides are TGTGCCAGCAGTTTCGGCCCGGTGGCGGGACATTTCTACGAGCAGTACTTC.

The V gene is TRBV30, the J gene TRBJ2-3; 7 nucleotides agree with TRBD1. Looked up from germline, CDR1 is GTSNPN and CDR2 is SVGIG (reference sequence). V was clipped by 0 bases and J by 3 bases; unmatched bases: 9. The CDR3 loop spans 16 amino acids. The CDR3 nucleotides are TGTGCCTGGAGTGTACTGGACAGGCCCGGGACAGATACGCAGTATTTT. It encodes CAWSVLDRPGTDTQYF. Full variable domain (rest looked up from reference TRBV30 and TRBJ2-3): SQTIHQWPATLVQPVGSPLSLECTVEGTSNPNLYWYRQAAGRGLQLLFYSVGIGQISSEVPQNLSASRPQDRQFILSSKKLLLSDSGFYLCAWSVLDRPGTDTQYFGPGTRLTVL.

Only a few counts were recorded for this clonotype. V gene TRBV20-1 combines with J gene TRBJ2-3; 7 bases align to TRBD2. CDR3 size: 15 residues. Trimming cost V 1 base and J 1 base; bases outside gene matches: 5. Germline CDR1 is DFQATT and CDR2 is SNEGSKA (reference sequence). Here the CDR3 DNA reads TGCAGTGCTAGAGCCCCAGCGGGACGCACAGATACGCAGTATTTT. Its protein product is CSARAPAGRTDTQYF.

This clonotype appeared a few times. J is TRBJ1-1 and V is TRBV7-9; D is unresolved. CDR1 is SEHNR, CDR2 FQNEAQ, per germline (reference sequence). The CDR3 is made up of 14 amino acids. V was pared by 5 bases and J by 0 bases, with 10 bases between. CDR3 bases: TGTGCCAGCAGCATCGACGGATTGAACACTGAAGCTTTCTTT. Amino acid sequence: CASSIDGLNTEAFF.

This clonotype was seen only a few times. This chain uses TRBV20-1 with TRBJ2-3, with a tentative D call TRBD2 (6 bases). Germline values: CDR1 DFQATT, CDR2 SNEGSKA (reference sequence). The CDR3 sequence is 15 residues long. Trimming shortened V by 4 bases and J by 0 bases, and 14 bases separated the two germline ends. The DNA of the CDR3 is TGCAGTGCTAAAAATGCGGGAACTAGCACAGATACGCAGTATTTT. It specifies CSAKNAGTSTDTQYF.

The chain couples TRBV4-3 to TRBJ2-7; possibly TRBD2 for D (5 bases). The CDR3 is made up of 14 amino acids. Germline V lookup: CDR1 LGHNA, CDR2 YSLEER. V lost 0 bases and J 7 bases, leaving 13 bases between the germline ends. CDR3 sequence reads: CASSQESGVKEQYF. The CDR3 DNA reads TGCGCCAGCAGCCAAGAAAGCGGAGTTAAGGAGCAGTACTTC.

The sample holds one count of this clonotype. The rearrangement joins TRBV6-5 to TRBJ1-1, with D perhaps TRBD1 (6 bases). The germline V and J ends were trimmed by 2 bases and 0 bases, with 16 bases remaining between them. Germline CDR1 is MNHEY and CDR2 is SVGAGI. This CDR3 contains 17 residues. The CDR3 is CASSYLGTSLMNTEAFF. The DNA of the CDR3 is TGTGCCAGCAGTTACCTTGGGACAAGCCTCATGAACACTGAAGCTTTCTTT.

This chain joins TRBV5-1 and TRBJ2-3; 14 bases are shared with TRBD2. V lost 4 bases to trimming and J lost 0 bases; unmatched junction nucleotides: 13. This CDR3 region has 20 residues. Germline V gives CDR1 SGHRS, CDR2 YFSETQ. The CDR3 DNA reads as TGCGCCAGCAGCAAACAACCCGGGACTAGCGGGGGCACTAGCACAGATACGCAGTATTTT. This encodes CASSKQPGTSGGTSTDTQYF.

This clonotype was detected a few times. This chain connects TRBV20-1 to TRBJ2-3; TRBD2 is a possible D gene (5 bases). The CDR3 runs to 15 residues. CDR1 is DFQATT and CDR2 is SNEGSKA in the germline V gene (reference sequence). Trimming shortened V by 3 bases and J by 1 base, and 14 bases separated the two germline ends. The CDR3 protein is CSASRSGIGTDTQYF. As DNA, the CDR3 is TGCAGTGCTAGCAGGTCCGGGATCGGCACAGATACGCAGTATTTT.

This clonotype was found a few times. This sequence joins TRBV7-2 and TRBJ2-7, with unresolved D. The CDR3 has 15 amino acids. Germline CDR1 and CDR2: SGHTA and FQGNSA. V lost 3 bases to trimming and J lost 0 bases, with 12 bases between them. The CDR3: CASSLETHPSYEQYF. The DNA of the CDR3 is TGTGCCAGCAGCTTGGAGACTCACCCCTCCTACGAGCAGTACTTC. Looking up the rest from reference TRBV7-2 and TRBJ2-7 gives the full variable domain: GAGVSQSPSNKVTEKGKDVELRCDPISGHTALYWYRQSLGQGLEFLIYFQGNSAPDKSGLPSDRFSAERTGGSVSTLTIQRTQQEDSAVYLCASSLETHPSYEQYFGPGTRLTVT.

The table lists this clonotype with many counts. The rearrangement uses TRBV19 and TRBJ2-5; weak D call: TRBD1 (5 bases). Trimming left V 3 bases short and J 5 bases short, with 19 bases between. The CDR3 sequence is 16 residues long. Germline V gives CDR1 LNHDA, CDR2 SQIVND (reference sequence). The CDR3 nucleotides read TGTGCCAGTAGTATCGAGGCAGGGTTGACGGCGGAGACCCAGTACTTC. It encodes CASSIEAGLTAETQYF.

This clonotype was seen a few times. V gene TRBV27 combines with J gene TRBJ2-1; 8 bases are a match to TRBD1. The CDR3 totals 17 residues. Germline V CDR1 and CDR2: MNHEY, SMNVEV (reference sequence). V lost 4 bases and J lost 3; bases outside the gene matches: 11. CDR3 residues: CASSSASGGEFYNEQFF. For the CDR3, the DNA is TGTGCCAGCAGTTCCGCCTCAGGGGGCGAGTTCTACAATGAGCAGTTCTTC.

CDR3 in DNA: TGCAGTGCTAGTACCCATATAGGCAGGGTCCCCTATGGCTACACCTTC. This codes for CSASTHIGRVPYGYTF. The chain employs TRBV20-1 and TRBJ1-2; possible D gene TRBD1, 5 bases. The germline V gene encodes CDR1 DFQATT and CDR2 SNEGSKA (reference sequence). V dropped 3 bases and J dropped 4 bases, with 21 bases sitting between them. CDR3 length equals 16 residues.